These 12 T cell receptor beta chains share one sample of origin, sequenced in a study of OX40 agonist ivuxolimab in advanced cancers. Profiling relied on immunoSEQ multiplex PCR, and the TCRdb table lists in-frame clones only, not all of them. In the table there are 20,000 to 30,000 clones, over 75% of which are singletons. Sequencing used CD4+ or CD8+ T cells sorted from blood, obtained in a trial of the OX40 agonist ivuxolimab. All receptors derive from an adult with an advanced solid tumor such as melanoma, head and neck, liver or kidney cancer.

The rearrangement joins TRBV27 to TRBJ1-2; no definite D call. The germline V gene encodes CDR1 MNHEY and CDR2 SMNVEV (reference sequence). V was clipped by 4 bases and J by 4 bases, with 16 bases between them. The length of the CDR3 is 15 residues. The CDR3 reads CASSSSPSPGYGYTF. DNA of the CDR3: TGTGCCAGCAGTTCAAGTCCCTCGCCGGGCTATGGCTACACCTTC.

The CDR3 nucleotides read TGTGCCAGCAGACGAACGGATCTATATGGCTACACCTTC. Translating gives CASRRTDLYGYTF. The J gene is TRBJ1-2, the V gene TRBV6-5; D call uncertain. Germline V gene data show CDR1 as MNHEY and CDR2 as SVGAGI. The CDR3 totals 13 residues. Trimming stripped 6 bases from V and 5 bases from J, with 13 bases between.

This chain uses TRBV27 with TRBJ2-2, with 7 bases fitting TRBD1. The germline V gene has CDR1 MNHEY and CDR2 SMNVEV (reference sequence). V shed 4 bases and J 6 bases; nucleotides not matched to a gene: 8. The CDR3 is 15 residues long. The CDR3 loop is CASSSPGQSPGELFF. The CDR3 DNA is TGTGCCAGCAGTTCTCCGGGACAGAGCCCCGGGGAGCTGTTTTTT.

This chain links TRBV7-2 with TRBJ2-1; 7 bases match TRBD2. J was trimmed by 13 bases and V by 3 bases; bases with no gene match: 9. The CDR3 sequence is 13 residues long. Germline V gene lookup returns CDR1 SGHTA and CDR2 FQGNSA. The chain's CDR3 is CASSFLRSGAQFF. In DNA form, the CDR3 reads TGTGCCAGCAGCTTCCTGAGGAGCGGGGCCCAGTTCTTC.

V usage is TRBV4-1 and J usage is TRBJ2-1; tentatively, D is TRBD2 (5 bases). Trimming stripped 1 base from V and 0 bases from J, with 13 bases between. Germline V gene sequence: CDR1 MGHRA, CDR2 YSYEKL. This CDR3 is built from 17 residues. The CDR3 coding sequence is TGCGCCAGCAGCCAAGGGACTGCAGCGATCTCCTACAATGAGCAGTTCTTC. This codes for CASSQGTAAISYNEQFF.

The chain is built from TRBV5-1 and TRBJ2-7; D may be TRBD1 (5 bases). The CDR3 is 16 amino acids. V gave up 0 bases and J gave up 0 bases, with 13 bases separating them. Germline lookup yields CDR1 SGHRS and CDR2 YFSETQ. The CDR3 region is CASSLVPQGSSYEQYF. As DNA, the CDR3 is TGCGCCAGCAGCTTGGTTCCTCAGGGCAGCTCCTACGAGCAGTACTTC.

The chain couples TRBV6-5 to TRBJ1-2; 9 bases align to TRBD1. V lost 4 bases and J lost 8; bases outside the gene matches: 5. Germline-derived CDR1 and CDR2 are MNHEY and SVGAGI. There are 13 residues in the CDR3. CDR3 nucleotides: TGTGCCAGCAGTTTACAGGGGGCAGGAGGCTACACCTTC. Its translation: CASSLQGAGGYTF.

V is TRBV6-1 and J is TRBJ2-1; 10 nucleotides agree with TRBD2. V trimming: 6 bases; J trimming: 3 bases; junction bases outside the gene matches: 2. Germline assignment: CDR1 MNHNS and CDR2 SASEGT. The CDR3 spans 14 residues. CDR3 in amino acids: CASSLAGVYNEQFF. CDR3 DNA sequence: TGTGCCAGCAGCCTAGCGGGGGTCTACAATGAGCAGTTCTTC.

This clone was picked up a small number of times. In DNA form, the CDR3 reads TGTGCCAGCAGCGTAGAACAAGGGGGCGTAAACACCATATATTTT. This gives the protein CASSVEQGGVNTIYF. The chain has TRBV9 and TRBJ1-3; TRBD1 matches at 7 bases. Germline assignment: CDR1 SGDLS and CDR2 YYNGEE. The CDR3 is 15 amino acids. V trimming: 0 bases; J trimming: 6 bases; junction bases outside the gene matches: 6.

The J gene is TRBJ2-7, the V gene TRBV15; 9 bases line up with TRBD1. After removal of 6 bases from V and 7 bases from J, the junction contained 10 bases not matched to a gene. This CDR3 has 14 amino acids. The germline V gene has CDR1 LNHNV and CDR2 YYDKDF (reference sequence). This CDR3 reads CATSGGQGEREQYF. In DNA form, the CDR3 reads TGTGCCACCAGTGGGGGACAGGGAGAAAGGGAGCAGTACTTC.

The CDR3 coding sequence is TGTGCCAGTAGTATCAACCAGGGCGGGGAGACCCAGTACTTC. Residues: CASSINQGGETQYF. The rearrangement joins TRBV19 to TRBJ2-5, with D perhaps assigned TRBD1 or TRBD2 (5 bases each). The CDR3 covers 14 residues. Germline CDR1 reads LNHDA; CDR2 reads SQIVND (reference sequence). Between the trimmed V and J ends, which lost 3 bases and 5 bases, there was a span of 13 bases.

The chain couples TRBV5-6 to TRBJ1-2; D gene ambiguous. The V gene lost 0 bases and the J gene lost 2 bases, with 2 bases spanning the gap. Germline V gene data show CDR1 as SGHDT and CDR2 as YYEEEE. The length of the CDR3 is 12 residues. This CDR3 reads CASSLGNYGYTF. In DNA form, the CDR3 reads TGTGCCAGCAGCTTGGGCAACTATGGCTACACCTTC.